This T cell receptor (beta chain) came from a study of beta chain features in type 1 diabetes. Overall study results and limits: Relative to healthy donors, patients appeared to have naive, central memory and Treg TCRB repertoires that were more similar. Moderate but significant shortening of TCRB CDR3s was recorded in all four CD4+ subsets from Type 1 diabetes patients. Possible PCR preference for shorter templates applied equally to patients and controls. Patients with type 1 diabetes carried fewer insertions and had more deletions at their VDJ junctions.

As every portion of the isolated RNA was reverse transcribed, the sequencing read expressed TCRB transcripts. Profiling relied on immunoSEQ multiplex PCR, and the TCRdb table lists in-frame clones only, not all of them. The data show 120,000 or so clones, with 15% to 20% seen just once and roughly 2.6% held by the top ten. CDR1 SGDLS and CDR2 YYNGEE come from the germline V gene. V lost 7 bases, J lost 1 base, and 11 bases lay in between. The CDR3 runs to 14 residues. This clone has more than one count but fewer than ten. The antigen is undetermined. Via CD45RO/CCR7/CD25/CD127/CD95/CD27, cells of the CD4+ naive, central memory, regulatory and stem cell-like memory subsets were sorted.

The V call is TRBV9, the J call TRBJ2-2; D may be TRBD1 (6 bases). This clonotype originated in a man between 18 and 35 years old with type 1 diabetes. Sequencing input: central memory CD4+ T cells from blood. The CDR3, as DNA: TGTGCCAGCGACCGGGACAAGAACACCGGGGAGCTGTTTTTT. The encoded protein is CASDRDKNTGELFF.